This is a list of T cell receptor beta chains from one sample in a study of blood T cell repertoires in COVID-19. Clones were read by immunoSEQ multiplex PCR, and TCRdb kept only the in-frame ones, dropping some. The table shows roughly 250,000 clones, with about 88% occurring only once. Specimen: peripheral blood. These receptors were collected from a woman aged 40 to 49 who had recovered from COVID-19. CDR3s include the opening cysteine and the closing phenylalanine or tryptophan. The D gene is left open where the match is weak. For some rows the clone size is stated as once, few or many, or as a class when expanded; others skip it.

clone_size j_call v_call d_call cdr3_nt cdr3_aa
once TRBJ2-4 TRBV7-2 TRBD2 TGTGCCAGCAGCTTAGAAGAACGCGGGAGATTAGCCAAAAACATTCAGTACTTC CASSLEERGRLAKNIQYF
- TRBJ2-2 TRBV2 TRBD2 TGTGCCAGCAGGGGGGCTAGCGGGAAAGTGAACACCGGGGAGCTGTTTTTT CASRGASGKVNTGELFF
- TRBJ2-3 TRBV13 - TGTGCCAGCAGCCAGATCGGGGGAATGGAGGAAACAGATACGCAGTATTTT CASSQIGGMEETDTQYF
- TRBJ2-2 TRBV7-9 TRBD1 TGTGCCAGCAGTGACAGGGGGCTCAACACCGGGGAGCTGTTTTTT CASSDRGLNTGELFF
- TRBJ2-3 TRBV6-2/TRBV6-3 TRBD2 TGTGCCAGCAGTTACCTCCCTAGCGGGAGAACAGATACGCAGTATTTT CASSYLPSGRTDTQYF
- TRBJ2-7 TRBV10-3 TRBD1 TGTGCCATCAGTGAGAGGGACAGGGGCCACTACGAGCAGTACTTC CAISERDRGHYEQYF
once TRBJ1-2 TRBV9 - TGTGCCAGCAGCCTTCCATCCGGGACAAGGTCCCACTATGGCTACACCTTC CASSLPSGTRSHYGYTF
- TRBJ2-2 TRBV19 - TGTGCCAGTAGTATAGTGGGGGGGCTGGACACCGGGGAGCTGTTTTTT CASSIVGGLDTGELFF
- TRBJ2-7 TRBV19 TRBD1 TGTGCCAGTAGTCCGGGGACAGGCCTCGAGCAGTACTTC CASSPGTGLEQYF
few TRBJ2-7 TRBV19 - TGTGCCAGTAATCCCCGTGATGGGGCGTCGTACGAGCAGTACTTC CASNPRDGASYEQYF
once TRBJ2-5 TRBV6-5 - TGTGCCAGCATGGGTCGGCAGGGGCTCCAAGAGACCCAGTACTTC CASMGRQGLQETQYF
- TRBJ1-1 TRBV5-1 TRBD1 TGCGCCAGCAGCCGGGGGTCCGGGACAGCGAACACTGAAGCTTTCTTT CASSRGSGTANTEAFF
- TRBJ1-4 TRBV24-1 TRBD1 TGTGCCACCAGTGATTCCGGGACAGGTAATGAAAAACTGTTTTTT CATSDSGTGNEKLFF
- TRBJ2-7 TRBV11-3 TRBD1 TGTGCCAGCAGTCGCACAGGGGGCCCCCGCTACGAGCAGTACTTC CASSRTGGPRYEQYF
- TRBJ1-4 TRBV18 - TGTGCCAGCTGCGACGGGAACTGCCCAACTAATGAAAAACTGTTTTTT CASCDGNCPTNEKLFF
- TRBJ2-7 TRBV27 TRBD2 TGTGCCAGCAGTCCTGTGACTAGCGGGGGGGTGTACGAGCAGTACTTC CASSPVTSGGVYEQYF
once TRBJ1-4 TRBV3-1/TRBV3-2 - TGTGCCAGCAGCCAATGGGGGCAGGGGATGGAAAAACTGTTTTTT CASSQWGQGMEKLFF
- TRBJ2-5 TRBV5-5 - TGTGCCAGCAGTCCTGACTTTAGGGAGACCCAGTACTTC CASSPDFRETQYF
few TRBJ1-1 TRBV19 TRBD1 TGTGCCAGTAGTATTATGGCAGGGGGAATGACTGAAGCTTTCTTT CASSIMAGGMTEAFF
- TRBJ2-3 TRBV5-4 - TGTGCCAGCAGCCCGGGACTGAAAGAAGCAGATACGCAGTATTTT CASSPGLKEADTQYF
- TRBJ1-2 TRBV13 TRBD1 TGTGCCAGCAGCTTTACCGGGACAGGGGTCGGCTACACCTTC CASSFTGTGVGYTF
- TRBJ1-5 TRBV16 - TGTGCCAGCAGCCAATATCAGGGTAGCAATCAGCCCCAGCATTTT CASSQYQGSNQPQHF
- TRBJ2-7 TRBV11-2 TRBD2 TGTGCCAGCAGCTTAGCTAGCGGGAGGGGAGTGTACTTC CASSLASGRGVYF
few TRBJ1-6 TRBV7-3 - TGTGCCAGCAGCTCTACAGGGACGGATTCACCCCTCCACTTT CASSSTGTDSPLHF
- TRBJ1-1 TRBV24-1 - TGTGCCACCAGTGATTTGATAGGGGATGAAGCTTTCTTT CATSDLIGDEAFF
- TRBJ2-7 TRBV5-4 TRBD2 TGTGCCAGCGGCCCGCCGCGGGGGGCTGGTTCCTACGAGCAGTACTTC CASGPPRGAGSYEQYF
- TRBJ2-4 TRBV5-5 TRBD1 TGTGCCAGCAGCAGCAACCCCGGGACAGGGTCCAGGAACATTCAGTACTTC CASSSNPGTGSRNIQYF
- TRBJ2-1 TRBV29-1 TRBD2 TGCAGCGTTGAAAGTCGTCCGGGAGGCTCGGGAAATGAGCAGTTCTTC CSVESRPGGSGNEQFF